This T cell receptor beta chain was profiled in a study of graft-versus-host responses after intestinal transplantation. Findings and limits, study-wide: Some patients had graft-donor T cell macrochimerism, and their allografts showed high graft-versus-host to host-versus-graft clonal ratios. Some GvH clones were seen earlier in gut or blood, suggesting intestinal origin. Early declines in HvG clones that occurred post-transplant were associated with peak circulating GvH clone levels.

Concerning this clone: The antigen remains unidentified.

Sequencing used immunoSEQ multiplex PCR; TCRdb keeps in-frame clones, though not all of them. The sample carries around 67,000 clones, 75% to 90% recorded once. The V gene's germline CDR1 is SGHVS and CDR2 FQNEAQ. Trimming removed 2 bases from V and 2 bases from J, with 19 bases in between. CDR3 length: 18 amino acids. The material was unstimulated CD4+ T cells sorted from spleen or lymph node cells, obtained before transplant. This clonotype was sampled from a human donor who was the organ donor for an intestinal transplant. The chain carries TRBV7-8 and TRBJ1-5, with D possibly matching TRBD1 (5 bases). The CDR3 DNA sequence: TGTGCCAGCAGCTTAAGGGGAATGCGGGACTATGGCAATCAGCCCCAGCATTTT. Encoded protein: CASSLRGMRDYGNQPQHF. Together with reference TRBV7-8 and TRBJ1-5, the CDR3 gives the full variable domain: GAGVSQSPRYKVAKRGQDVALRCDPISGHVSLFWYQQALGQGPEFLTYFQNEAQLDKSGLPSDRFFAERPEGSVSTLKIQRTQQEDSAVYLCASSLRGMRDYGNQPQHFGDGTRLSIL.